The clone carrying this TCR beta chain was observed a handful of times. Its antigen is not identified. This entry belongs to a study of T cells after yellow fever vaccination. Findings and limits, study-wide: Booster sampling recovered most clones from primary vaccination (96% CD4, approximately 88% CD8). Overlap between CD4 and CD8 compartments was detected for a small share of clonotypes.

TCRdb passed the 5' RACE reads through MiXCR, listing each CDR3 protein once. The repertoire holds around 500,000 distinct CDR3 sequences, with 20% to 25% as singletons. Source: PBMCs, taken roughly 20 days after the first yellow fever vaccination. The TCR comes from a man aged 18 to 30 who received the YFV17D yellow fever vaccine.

CDR3: CASSSRIAGLTGANVLTF. CDR3 in DNA: TGTGCCAGCAGCTCCCGGATTGCAGGGCTTACTGGGGCCAACGTCCTGACTTTC. The gene calls are TRBV11-2 and TRBJ2-6; D might be TRBD1 (5 bases). The germline V and J ends were trimmed by 4 bases and 2 bases, with 18 bases remaining between them. This CDR3 is built from 18 residues. Germline V gene data show CDR1 as SGHAT and CDR2 as FQNNGV.